This TCR beta chain was retrieved from a study of OX40 agonist ivuxolimab in advanced cancers. V was cut by 3 bases and J by 8 bases, with 19 bases left in between. This CDR3 spans 15 amino acids. From germline, CDR1 is MGHRA and CDR2 YSYEKL. Assay used: immunoSEQ multiplex PCR; TCRdb lists only in-frame clones, some missing. The data show roughly 40,000 clones, around 90% seen once. This TCR was recovered from an adult with an advanced solid tumor such as melanoma, head and neck, liver or kidney cancer. Sequenced here: CD4+ or CD8+ T cells sorted from blood, sampled in a trial of the OX40 agonist ivuxolimab. The chain is built from TRBV4-1 and TRBJ1-1; D is ambiguous. In DNA, the CDR3 is TGCGCCAGCAGCCACCTGCAAGGCACTACCCGAGAAGCTTTCTTT. Its translation is CASSHLQGTTREAFF.